These 11 T cell receptor beta chains share one sample of origin, sequenced in a study of blood T cells in healthy people across ages. The second PCR ran about 6 to 12 cycles with a sample-barcoded 5' primer and J-beta primers. TCRdb reanalysed the 5' RACE reads using MiXCR and keeps one entry per CDR3 protein. The sample has 600,000 to 1,000,000 distinct CDR3 sequences, just under 25% seen once. These data were also reused for a study on T cells of mothers and their children.

Input material: blood. These TCRs come from a boy under 18 in good health.

This clonotype was detected a few times. CDR3 protein: CARGLAGRFYNEQFF. The CDR3 nucleotides are TGTGCCAGAGGACTAGCGGGGCGATTTTACAATGAGCAGTTCTTC. The rearrangement links TRBV19 to TRBJ2-1, with 12 positions matching TRBD2. CDR3 length: 15 residues. CDR1 and CDR2 from the germline V gene are LNHDA and SQIVND (reference sequence). V shed 9 bases, J shed 4 bases, and the junction held 7 bases outside the gene matches.

The rearrangement links TRBV6-6 to TRBJ2-7; weak D call: TRBD1 (5 bases). The germline V and J ends were trimmed by 4 bases and 5 bases, with 12 bases remaining between them. The CDR3 is made up of 13 amino acids. CDR1 and CDR2 (germline): MNHNY, SVGAGI (reference sequence). The CDR3 here is CASSFQGVDEQYF. The CDR3 DNA reads TGTGCCAGCAGTTTCCAGGGTGTCGACGAGCAGTACTTC.

The table lists this clonotype with many counts. The V call is TRBV3-1, the J call TRBJ1-1; D unclear. V was pared by 0 bases and J by 8 bases, with 4 bases between. The CDR3 runs to 11 residues. CDR1 and CDR2 (germline): LGHDT, YNNKEL (reference sequence). The CDR3, as DNA: TGTGCCAGCAGCCAAGACCGGGAAGCTTTCTTT. It yields the protein CASSQDREAFF. Looking up the rest from reference TRBV3-1 and TRBJ1-1 gives the full variable domain: DTAVSQTPKYLVTQMGNDKSIKCEQNLGHDTMYWYKQDSKKFLKIMFSYNNKELIINETVPNRFSPKSPDKAHLNLHINSLELGDSAVYFCASSQDREAFFGQGTRLTVV.

This clonotype was seen more than once but under ten times. The gene calls are TRBV5-1 and TRBJ2-5; D might be TRBD1 (6 bases). The DNA end lines up better with TRBJ2-1; the J call may be wrong. Germline V gives CDR1 SGHRS, CDR2 YFSETQ. The CDR3 covers 16 residues. The CDR3 spells CASTQGTKTVYNEQFF. CDR3 in DNA: TGCGCCAGCACCCAGGGGACGAAGACAGTATACAATGAGCAGTTCTTC.

The rearrangement uses TRBV11-2 and TRBJ1-2, with 10 bases that match TRBD1. The CDR3 has 13 amino acids. With V trimmed by 4 bases and J by 6 bases, 2 bases remained unmatched. Germline CDR1 is SGHAT and CDR2 is FQNNGV. Here the CDR3 reads CASSWDRGDGYTF. The CDR3 DNA follows: TGTGCCAGCAGCTGGGACAGGGGTGATGGCTACACCTTC. Filled out from reference TRBV11-2 and TRBJ1-2, the complete variable domain reads EAGVAQSPRYKIIEKRQSVAFWCNPISGHATLYWYQQILGQGPKLLIQFQNNGVVDDSQLPKDRFSAERLKGVDSTLKIQPAKLEDSAVYLCASSWDRGDGYTFGSGTRLTVV.

This chain joins TRBV6-5 and TRBJ2-5, with TRBD2 identical over 10 bases. The J call may be incorrect, as the DNA end agrees better with TRBJ2-7. This CDR3 is 15 amino acids long. Germline lookup yields CDR1 MNHEY and CDR2 SVGAGI. CDR3 amino acids: CASRSTAGGAYEQYF. Written as DNA, the CDR3 is TGTGCCAGCAGAAGCACAGCGGGAGGGGCCTACGAGCAGTACTTC.

This clonotype was found a few times. V is TRBV20-1 and J is TRBJ2-5; the match to TRBD1 covers 9 bases. V was clipped by 1 base and J by 2 bases; unmatched bases: 8. CDR1 is DFQATT, CDR2 SNEGSKA, per germline (reference sequence). The CDR3 runs 16 residues. CDR3: CSARAGQGLGQETQYF. DNA for the CDR3: TGCAGTGCTAGAGCGGGACAGGGTCTCGGGCAAGAGACCCAGTACTTC.

The chain couples TRBV6-1 to TRBJ2-5; D might be TRBD1 (7 bases). The J call may be faulty, since TRBJ2-7 better matches the DNA end. Germline assignment: CDR1 MNHNS and CDR2 SASEGT. The CDR3 spans 15 residues. As DNA, the CDR3 is TGTGCCAGCAGAAGAACAGGGGAGGCTTCCTACGAGCAGTACTTC. As protein: CASRRTGEASYEQYF.

This clonotype has just a few counts. The V gene is TRBV12-3 or TRBV12-4, the J gene TRBJ1-2, with a weak D call TRBD1 (6 bases). This CDR3 region has 16 residues. V shed 3 bases and J shed 5 bases, with 19 bases lying between them. The CDR3 DNA reads TGTGCCAGCAGTTTGGGACTAGCAGGGGCTGGTTATGGCTACACCTTC. Its protein is CASSLGLAGAGYGYTF.

The chain joins TRBV4-2 to TRBJ2-7; 9 bases fit TRBD1. The CDR3 covers 17 residues. Germline-derived CDR1 and CDR2 are LGHNA and YNFKEQ. The V segment lost 1 base and the J segment 5 bases; nucleotides outside the gene matches: 12. The CDR3 DNA reads TGTGCCAGCAGCCAAGCCAGCGGAGGGACAGGGTCTCACGAGCAGTACTTC. Translated, it gives CASSQASGGTGSHEQYF.

This clonotype was counted only a few times. This chain connects TRBV6-2 or TRBV6-3 to TRBJ1-1; D is unclear. The CDR3 length is 15 residues. The germline gives CDR1 MNHEY, CDR2 SVGEGT. Trimming shortened V by 1 base and J by 2 bases, and 11 bases separated the two germline ends. The CDR3 nucleotides read TGTGCCAGCAGTTACTACCCACAGATCAACACTGAAGCTTTCTTT. It specifies CASSYYPQINTEAFF.